This T cell receptor beta chain originates from a study of T cells in narcolepsy (dated by TCRdb to about 2018). Regarding the complete study: Patients with narcolepsy type 1 or type 2 (NT1, NT2) were enrolled in the study together with healthy control donors. The study sought autoreactive T cells targeting hypocretin neuron self-antigens (hypocretin, TRIB2) in narcolepsy patients, using TCR Vbeta sequencing to track clonotypes in blood and CSF.

For TCR Vbeta sequencing, memory CD4+ T cells were sorted ex vivo from the peripheral blood of both healthy controls and narcolepsy patients. Points the paper makes about the study in general: No sequences matching autoreactive T cell clones were present in some of the blood memory CD4+ repertoires from patients and controls. In plots comparing CSF and blood CD4+ T cell clonotypes from the same patient, HCRT-specific and TRIB2-specific autoreactive clonotypes were highlighted. Patients and controls had comparable numbers of sequenced blood memory CD4+ clonotypes, averaging about 40,000 and 33,000, respectively. Autoreactive clonotypes were reported to be detected serially in the blood of the same patients and of different patients, but not in the blood of healthy controls.

Libraries were made using the immunoSEQ multiplex PCR assay. TCRdb mirrors the immuneACCESS table, restricted to in-frame sequences. Some clones are absent from its copies; in checked studies, under half trace to an unresolved V gene, and the reason for the others is unknown. The sample profile shows fewer than 25,000 clones; around 81% of them were found once. In total, the top ten clones hold less than 5% of the sample. Comments on this clone: There is no known antigen for this receptor. Per-base qualities were not stored, and no clone one base away is much larger.

The sequenced sample consisted of memory (CD45RA-) CD4+ T cells from blood. The sample's cell subset or site label, in plain terms: memory T cells sorted ex vivo from peripheral blood. This TCR was sampled from a human donor in good health.

The CDR3 protein is CASSPDGSYEQYF. In nucleotide form, the sequence is TGTGCCAGCAGCCCGGACGGGTCCTACGAGCAGTACTTC. The V gene is TRBV7-3 and the J gene is TRBJ2-7, with no confident D gene call. The CDR3 sequence holds 13 residues, the cysteine and phenylalanine included. Left in the record is the CDR3 DNA by itself, 39 bases read in frame from the first base. CDR1 and CDR2, per the germline V gene, are SGHTA and FQGTGA. V is reduced by 5 bases and J by 1 base, leaving a spacing of 9 bases between them. Where the CDR3 stops, the reference TRBV7-3 and TRBJ2-7 genes take over; the full variable domain is GAGVSQTPSNKVTEKGKYVELRCDPISGHTALYWYRQSLGQGPEFLIYFQGTGAADDSGLPNDRFFAVRPEGSVSTLKIQRTERGDSAVYLCASSPDGSYEQYFGPGTRLTVT.